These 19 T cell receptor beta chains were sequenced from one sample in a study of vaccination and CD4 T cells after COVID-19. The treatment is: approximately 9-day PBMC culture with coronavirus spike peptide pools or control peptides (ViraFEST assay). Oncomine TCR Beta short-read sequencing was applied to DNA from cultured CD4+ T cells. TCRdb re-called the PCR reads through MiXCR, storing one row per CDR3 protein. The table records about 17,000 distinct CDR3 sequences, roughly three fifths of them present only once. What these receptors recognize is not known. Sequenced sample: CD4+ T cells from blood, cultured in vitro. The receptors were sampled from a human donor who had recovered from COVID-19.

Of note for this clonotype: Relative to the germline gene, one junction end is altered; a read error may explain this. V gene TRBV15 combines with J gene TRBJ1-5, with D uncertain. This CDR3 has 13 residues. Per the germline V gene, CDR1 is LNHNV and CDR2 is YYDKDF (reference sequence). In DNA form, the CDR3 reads TGTGCCACCGGCAGAGACGTAAATCAGCCCCAGCATTTT. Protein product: CATGRDVNQPQHF.

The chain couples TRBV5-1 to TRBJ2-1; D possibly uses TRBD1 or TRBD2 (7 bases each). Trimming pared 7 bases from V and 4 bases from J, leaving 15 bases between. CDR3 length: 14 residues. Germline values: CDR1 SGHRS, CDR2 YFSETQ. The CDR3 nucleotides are TGCGCCAGCCGTCAGGGGGGGCGGTACAATGAGCAGTTCTTC. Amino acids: CASRQGGRYNEQFF.

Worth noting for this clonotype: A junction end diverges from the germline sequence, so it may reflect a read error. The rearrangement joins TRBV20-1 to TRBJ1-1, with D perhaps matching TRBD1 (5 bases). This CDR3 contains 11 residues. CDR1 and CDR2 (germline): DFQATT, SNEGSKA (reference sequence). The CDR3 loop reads CSASNPVGQGF. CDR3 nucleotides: TGCAGTGCTAGTAATCCGGTGGGGCAGGGATTT.

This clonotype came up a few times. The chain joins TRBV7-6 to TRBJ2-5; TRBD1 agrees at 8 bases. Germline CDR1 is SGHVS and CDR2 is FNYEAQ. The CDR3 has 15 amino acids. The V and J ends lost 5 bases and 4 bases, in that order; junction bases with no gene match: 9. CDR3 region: CASSGQGALLETQYF. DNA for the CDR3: TGTGCCAGCAGCGGACAGGGCGCTTTGCTAGAGACCCAGTACTTC.

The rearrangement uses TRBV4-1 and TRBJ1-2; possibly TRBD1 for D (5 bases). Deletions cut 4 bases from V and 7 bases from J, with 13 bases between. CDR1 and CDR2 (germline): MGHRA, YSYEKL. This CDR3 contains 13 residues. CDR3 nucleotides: TGCGCCAGCAGCCCAGTAGGGGAAGGTGGCTACACCTTC. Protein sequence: CASSPVGEGGYTF.

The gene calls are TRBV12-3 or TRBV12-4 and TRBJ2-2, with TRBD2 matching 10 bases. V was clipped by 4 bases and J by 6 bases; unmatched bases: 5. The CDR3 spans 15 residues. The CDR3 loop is CASSSSGSEAGELFF. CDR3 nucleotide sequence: TGTGCCAGCAGTTCTAGCGGGAGCGAGGCCGGGGAGCTGTTTTTT.

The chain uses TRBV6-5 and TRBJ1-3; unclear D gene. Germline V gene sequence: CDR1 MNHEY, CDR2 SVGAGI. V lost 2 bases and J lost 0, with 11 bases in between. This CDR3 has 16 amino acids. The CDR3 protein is CASSYNGPSSGNTIYF. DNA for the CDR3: TGTGCCAGCAGTTACAATGGCCCGAGCTCTGGAAACACCATATATTTT.

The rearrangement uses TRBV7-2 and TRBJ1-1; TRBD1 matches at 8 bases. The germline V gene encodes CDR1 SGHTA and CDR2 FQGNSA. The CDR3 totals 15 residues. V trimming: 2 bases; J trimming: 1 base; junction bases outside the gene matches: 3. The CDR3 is CASSLLGTGNTEAFF. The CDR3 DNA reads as TGTGCCAGCAGCTTACTAGGGACAGGGAACACTGAAGCTTTCTTT. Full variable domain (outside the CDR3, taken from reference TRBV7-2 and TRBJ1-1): GAGVSQSPSNKVTEKGKDVELRCDPISGHTALYWYRQSLGQGLEFLIYFQGNSAPDKSGLPSDRFSAERTGGSVSTLTIQRTQQEDSAVYLCASSLLGTGNTEAFFGQGTRLTVV.

The chain's CDR3 is CASSVRGLVSLETQYF. In DNA form, the CDR3 reads TGTGCCAGCAGTGTTAGGGGATTGGTGTCCCTGGAGACCCAGTACTTC. The chain links TRBV2 to TRBJ2-5; TRBD1 is a possible D gene (5 bases). The CDR3 has 16 amino acids. The V gene lost 4 bases and the J gene lost 5 bases, with 20 bases spanning the gap. Germline-derived CDR1 and CDR2 are SNHLY and FYNNEI.

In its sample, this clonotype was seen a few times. The CDR3 here is CSARGPINQPQHF. CDR3 sequence (DNA): TGCAGTGCAAGGGGACCGATAAATCAGCCCCAGCATTTT. This chain links TRBV20-1 with TRBJ1-5; possible D gene TRBD1, 5 bases. Trimming took 6 bases from V and 4 from J, leaving 13 bases between them. The CDR3 consists of 13 residues. CDR1 and CDR2 from the germline V gene are DFQATT and SNEGSKA (reference sequence).

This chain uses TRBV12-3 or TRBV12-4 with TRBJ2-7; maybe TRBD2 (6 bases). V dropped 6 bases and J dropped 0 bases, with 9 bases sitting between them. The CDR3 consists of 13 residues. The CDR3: CASRIAASYEQYF. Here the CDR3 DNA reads TGTGCCAGCAGGATAGCGGCCTCCTACGAGCAGTACTTC.

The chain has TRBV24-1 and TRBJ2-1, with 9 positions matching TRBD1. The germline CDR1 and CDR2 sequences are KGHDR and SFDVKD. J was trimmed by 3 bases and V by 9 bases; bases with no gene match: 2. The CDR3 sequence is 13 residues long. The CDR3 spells CATRQGDYNEQFF. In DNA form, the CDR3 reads TGTGCCACCCGACAGGGGGACTACAATGAGCAGTTCTTC.

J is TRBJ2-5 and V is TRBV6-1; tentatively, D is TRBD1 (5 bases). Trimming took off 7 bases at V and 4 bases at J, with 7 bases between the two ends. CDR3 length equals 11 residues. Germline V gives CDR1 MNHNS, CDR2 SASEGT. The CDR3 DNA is TGTGCCAGCAAGGACATAGAGACCCAGTACTTC. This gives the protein CASKDIETQYF.

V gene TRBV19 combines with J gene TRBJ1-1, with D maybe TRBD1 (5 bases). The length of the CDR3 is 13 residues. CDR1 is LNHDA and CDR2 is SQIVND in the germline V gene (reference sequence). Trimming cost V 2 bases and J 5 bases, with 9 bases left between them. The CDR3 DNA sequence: TGTGCCAGTAGTATAACTGGGGGTACTGAAGCTTTCTTT. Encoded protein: CASSITGGTEAFF. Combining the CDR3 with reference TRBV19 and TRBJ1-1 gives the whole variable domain DGGITQSPKYLFRKEGQNVTLSCEQNLNHDAMYWYRQDPGQGLRLIYYSQIVNDFQKGDIAEGYSVSREKKESFPLTVTSAQKNPTAFYLCASSITGGTEAFFGQGTRLTVV.

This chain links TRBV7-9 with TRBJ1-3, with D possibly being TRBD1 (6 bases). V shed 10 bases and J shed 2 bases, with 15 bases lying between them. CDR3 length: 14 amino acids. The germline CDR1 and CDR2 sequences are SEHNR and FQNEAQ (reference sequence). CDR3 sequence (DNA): TGTGCCACCATAGCCAGGGGAGCTGGAAACACCATATATTTT. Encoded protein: CATIARGAGNTIYF.

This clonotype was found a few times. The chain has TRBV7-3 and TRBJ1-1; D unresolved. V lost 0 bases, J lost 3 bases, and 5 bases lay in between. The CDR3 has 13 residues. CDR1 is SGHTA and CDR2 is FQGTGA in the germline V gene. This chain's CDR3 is CASSLTRDTEAFF. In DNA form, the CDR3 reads TGTGCCAGCAGCTTAACACGGGACACTGAAGCTTTCTTT.

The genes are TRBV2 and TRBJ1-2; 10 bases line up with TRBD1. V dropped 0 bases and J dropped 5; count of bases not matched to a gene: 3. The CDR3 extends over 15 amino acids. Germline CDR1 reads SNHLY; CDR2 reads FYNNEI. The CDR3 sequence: CASSEAGTGEYGYTF. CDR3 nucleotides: TGTGCCAGCAGTGAAGCTGGGACAGGGGAGTATGGCTACACCTTC.

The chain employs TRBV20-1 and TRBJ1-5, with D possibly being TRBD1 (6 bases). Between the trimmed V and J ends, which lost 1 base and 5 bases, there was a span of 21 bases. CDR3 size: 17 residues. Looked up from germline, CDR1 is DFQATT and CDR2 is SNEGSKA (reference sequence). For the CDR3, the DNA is TGCAGTGCTAGAGGATTCGGGTGGACAGCTAAAGATCAGCCCCAGCATTTT. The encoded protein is CSARGFGWTAKDQPQHF.

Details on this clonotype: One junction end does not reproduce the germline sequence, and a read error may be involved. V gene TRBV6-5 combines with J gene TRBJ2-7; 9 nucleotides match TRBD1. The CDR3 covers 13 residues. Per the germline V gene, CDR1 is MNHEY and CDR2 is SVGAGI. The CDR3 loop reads CASSSYSGGQGGF. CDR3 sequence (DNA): TGTGCCAGCAGTTCTTATTCGGGGGGACAGGGCGGCTTC.